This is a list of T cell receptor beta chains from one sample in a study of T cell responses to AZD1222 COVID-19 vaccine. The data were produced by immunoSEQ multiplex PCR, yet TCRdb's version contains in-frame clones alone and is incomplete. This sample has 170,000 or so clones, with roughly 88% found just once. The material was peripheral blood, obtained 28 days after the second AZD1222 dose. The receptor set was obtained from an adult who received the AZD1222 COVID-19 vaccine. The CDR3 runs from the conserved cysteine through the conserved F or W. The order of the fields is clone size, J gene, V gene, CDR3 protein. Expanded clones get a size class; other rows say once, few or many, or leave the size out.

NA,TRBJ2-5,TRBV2,CASSGGQGARETQYF
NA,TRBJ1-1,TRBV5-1,CASSSGQGAAEAFF
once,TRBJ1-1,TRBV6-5,CASSLGQGGTEAFF
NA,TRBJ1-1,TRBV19,CASSKRGTEAFF
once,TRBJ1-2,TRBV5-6,CASSRMTRVANYGYTF
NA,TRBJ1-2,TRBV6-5,CASSYRGVGYGYTF
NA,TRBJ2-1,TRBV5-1,CASSSQGANEQFF
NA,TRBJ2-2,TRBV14,CASSQVRLQTGELFF
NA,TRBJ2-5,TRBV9,CASSVGGRGQETQYF
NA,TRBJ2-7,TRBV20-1,CSTQGTYEQYF
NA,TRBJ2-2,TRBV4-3,CASSQDLVAGGPGTGELFF
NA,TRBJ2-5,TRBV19,CASSIELDRGAYETQYF
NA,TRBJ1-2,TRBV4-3,CASSQGGFRYGYTF
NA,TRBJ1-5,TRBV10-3,CAISESRTGESPQHF
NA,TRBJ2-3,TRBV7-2,CASSFSGGYTDTQYF
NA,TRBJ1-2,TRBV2,CASSEEGRGVDGYTF
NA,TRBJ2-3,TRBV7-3,CASSQNPYRGGADTQYF
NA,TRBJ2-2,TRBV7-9,CASSLRQNTGELFF
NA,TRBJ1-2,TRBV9,CASSPTQGNYGYTF
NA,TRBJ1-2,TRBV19,CASSMPGQGGVNYGYTF
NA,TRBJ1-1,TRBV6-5,CASSYSRQGRAEAFF
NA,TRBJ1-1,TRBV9,CASSVATAPNTEAFF
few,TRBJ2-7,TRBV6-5,CALTVGGPTYEQYF
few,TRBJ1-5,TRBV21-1,CASSTGPMGQPQHF
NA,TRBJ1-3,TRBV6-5,CASRRQGATGNTIYF
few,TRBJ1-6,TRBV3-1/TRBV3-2,CASSLNTYNSPLHF
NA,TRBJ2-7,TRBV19,CASSVQRQGGDEQYF
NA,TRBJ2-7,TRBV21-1,CASSTRSGGRISYEQYF
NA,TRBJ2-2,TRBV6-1,CASSEAPRHTGELFF
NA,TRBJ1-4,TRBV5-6,CASSWAAGEKLFF
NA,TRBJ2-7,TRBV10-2,CASSRNGGTYEQYF
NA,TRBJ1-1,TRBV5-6,CASSLGQGSTEAFF
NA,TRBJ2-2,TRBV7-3,CASSLTGGGTGELFF
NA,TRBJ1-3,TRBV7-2,CASSQRGGSGNTIYF
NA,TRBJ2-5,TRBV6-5,CASYRTAETQYF
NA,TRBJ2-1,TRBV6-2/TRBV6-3,CASSYSLTVPSLSYNEQFF
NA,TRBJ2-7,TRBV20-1,CSASAGRSSYEQYF
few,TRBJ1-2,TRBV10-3,CAISADRMGYTF
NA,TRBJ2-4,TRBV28,CASSVTGTALNIQYF
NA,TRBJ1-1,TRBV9,CASSVGRGRTDTEAFF
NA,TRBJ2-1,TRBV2,CASGGGEQFF
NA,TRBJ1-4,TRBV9,CASSTSSGGGNEKLFF
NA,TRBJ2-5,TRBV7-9,CASSLIPGPETQYF
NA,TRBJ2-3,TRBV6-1,CASSEFVETDTQYF
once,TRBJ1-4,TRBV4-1,CASSQEGRAHEKLFF
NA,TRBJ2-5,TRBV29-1,CSVETSGDPETQYF
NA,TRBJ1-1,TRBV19,CASSIDEGKTEAFF
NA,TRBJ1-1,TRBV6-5,CASSLGRMNTEAFF
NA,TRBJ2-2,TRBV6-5,CASSGVTGELFF
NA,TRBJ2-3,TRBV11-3,CASSEGGTDTQYF
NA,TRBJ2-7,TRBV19,CASSIALGVYEQYF
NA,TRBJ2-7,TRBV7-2,CASRGGLAGAWWRYEQYF
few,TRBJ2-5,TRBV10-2,CATGRPGQGGETQYF
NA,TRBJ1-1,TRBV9,CASSVAGGMNTEAFF
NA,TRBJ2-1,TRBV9,CASSVGGGVGNEQFF